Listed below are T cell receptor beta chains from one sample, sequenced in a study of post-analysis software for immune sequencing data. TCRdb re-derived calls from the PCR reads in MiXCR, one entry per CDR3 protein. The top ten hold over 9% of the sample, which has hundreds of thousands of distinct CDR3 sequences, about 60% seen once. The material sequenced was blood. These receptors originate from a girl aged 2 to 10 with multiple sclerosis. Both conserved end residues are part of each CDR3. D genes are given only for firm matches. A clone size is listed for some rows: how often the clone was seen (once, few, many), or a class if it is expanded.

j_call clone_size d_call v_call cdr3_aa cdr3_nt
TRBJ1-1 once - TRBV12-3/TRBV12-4 CASSLDRPDTEAFF TGTGCCAGCAGTTTAGACAGGCCGGACACTGAAGCTTTCTTT
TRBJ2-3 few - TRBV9 CASSVGIDSSTDTQYF TGTGCCAGTAGCGTAGGGATCGACTCTAGCACAGATACGCAGTATTTT
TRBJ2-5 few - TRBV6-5 CASSYGDQETQYF TGTGCCAGCAGCTACGGGGACCAAGAGACCCAGTACTTC
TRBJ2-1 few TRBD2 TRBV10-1 CASSPTGTSGYNEQFF TGCGCCAGCAGTCCTACCGGGACTAGCGGCTACAATGAGCAGTTCTTC
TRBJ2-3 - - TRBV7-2 CASSPVMDTQYF TGTGCCAGCAGCCCGGTTATGGATACGCAGTATTTT
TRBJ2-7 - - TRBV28 CASSGRDTTYEQYF TGTGCCAGCAGTGGTCGGGACACCACCTACGAGCAGTACTTC
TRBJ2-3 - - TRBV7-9 CASSLGQRRNTDTQYF TGTGCCAGCAGCTTAGGGCAGCGCCGGAACACAGATACGCAGTATTTT
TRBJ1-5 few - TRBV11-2 CASSTAGQPQHF TGTGCCAGCAGCACCGCGGGGCAGCCCCAGCATTTT
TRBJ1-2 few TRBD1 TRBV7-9 CASSLAGGENGYTF TGTGCCAGCAGCTTAGCAGGGGGCGAAAATGGCTACACCTTC
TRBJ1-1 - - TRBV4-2 CASSQDQGGALVMNTEAFF TGTGCCAGCAGCCAAGATCAAGGGGGGGCACTCGTTATGAACACTGAAGCTTTCTTT
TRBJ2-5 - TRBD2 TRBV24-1 CATSGPAGVETQYF TGTGCCACCAGTGGTCCGGCGGGAGTAGAGACCCAGTACTTC
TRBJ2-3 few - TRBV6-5 CASRGLTLLTDTQYF TGTGCCAGCAGAGGACTTACCCTACTCACAGATACGCAGTATTTT
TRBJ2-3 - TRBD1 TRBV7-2 CANSLTGTEITDTQYF TGTGCCAACAGCTTGACTGGGACAGAAATCACAGATACGCAGTATTTT
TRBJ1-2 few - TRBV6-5 CASSYSAGDYGYTF TGTGCCAGCAGTTACTCTGCAGGGGACTATGGCTACACCTTC
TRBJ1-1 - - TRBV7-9 CASSLVSTGAEAFF TGTGCCAGCAGCTTAGTGTCTACGGGAGCTGAAGCTTTCTTT
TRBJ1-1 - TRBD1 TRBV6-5 CASSSGGGWGTEAFF TGTGCCAGCAGTTCGGGAGGGGGCTGGGGCACTGAAGCTTTCTTT
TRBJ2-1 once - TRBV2 CASSPGRGKEQFF TGTGCCAGCAGTCCTGGACGGGGGAAAGAGCAGTTCTTC
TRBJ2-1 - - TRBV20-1 CSARRTYNEQFF TGCAGTGCGCGCCGGACGTACAATGAGCAGTTCTTC
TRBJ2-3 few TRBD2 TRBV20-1 CSARALAESTDTQYF TGCAGTGCTAGAGCACTAGCGGAGAGCACAGATACGCAGTATTTT
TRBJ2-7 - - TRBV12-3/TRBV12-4 CASSRDSSEQYF TGTGCCAGCAGTCGTGACAGCTCCGAGCAGTACTTC
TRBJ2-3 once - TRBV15 CATSAGGADTDTQYF TGTGCCACCAGCGCCGGAGGGGCCGACACAGATACGCAGTATTTT
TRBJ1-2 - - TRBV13 CASSSLVGAGGYTF TGTGCCAGCAGCTCTCTCGTGGGGGCAGGAGGCTACACCTTC
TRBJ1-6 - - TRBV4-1 CASSHEDGYNSPLHF TGCGCCAGCAGCCATGAGGACGGCTATAATTCACCCCTCCACTTT
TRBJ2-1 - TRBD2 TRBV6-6 CASSYSTSGGAGEQFF TGTGCCAGCAGTTACTCCACTAGCGGGGGGGCTGGTGAGCAGTTCTTC
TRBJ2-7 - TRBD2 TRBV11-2 CASSSRQKLAGGAYEQYF TGTGCCAGCAGCTCCAGACAGAAACTAGCGGGAGGGGCCTACGAGCAGTACTTC
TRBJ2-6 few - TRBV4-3 CASSQDFRASGANVLTF TGCGCCAGCAGCCAAGATTTTAGGGCTAGTGGGGCCAACGTCCTGACTTTC
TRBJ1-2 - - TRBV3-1 CASSQDGGNGYTF TGTGCCAGCAGCCAGGACGGGGGAAATGGCTACACCTTC
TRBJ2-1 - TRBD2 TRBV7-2 CASSLDPTSIEQFF TGTGCCAGCAGCTTAGACCCGACTAGCATTGAGCAGTTCTTC
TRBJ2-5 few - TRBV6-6 CASSHVGGGEETQYF TGTGCCAGCAGCCACGTAGGGGGAGGGGAGGAGACCCAGTACTTC
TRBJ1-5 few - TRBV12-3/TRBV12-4 CASSFQAGSNQPQHF TGTGCCAGCAGTTTTCAGGCAGGATCTAATCAGCCCCAGCATTTT
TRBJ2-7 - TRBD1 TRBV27 CASSYGQGPYEQYF TGTGCCAGCAGTTACGGACAGGGACCGTACGAGCAGTACTTC
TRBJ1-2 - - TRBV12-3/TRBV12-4 CASSFTGGHYGYTF TGTGCCAGCAGTTTTACGGGGGGCCACTATGGCTACACCTTC
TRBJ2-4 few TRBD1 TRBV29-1 CSVGTGMAKNIQYF TGCAGCGTCGGGACAGGGATGGCCAAAAACATTCAGTACTTC
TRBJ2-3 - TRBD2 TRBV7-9 CASSSMTSDSQDTQYF TGTGCCAGCAGCTCCATGACTAGCGACTCACAAGATACGCAGTATTTT
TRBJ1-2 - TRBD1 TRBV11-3 CASSLDLGQGAPNYGYTF TGTGCCAGCAGCTTAGATTTGGGACAGGGGGCGCCTAACTATGGCTACACCTTC
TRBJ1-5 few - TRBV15 CATNREEWDPGEADNQPQHF TGTGCCACCAACAGAGAGGAGTGGGACCCTGGGGAGGCAGACAATCAGCCCCAGCATTTT
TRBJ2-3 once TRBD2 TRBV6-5 CASSLAGGGVPDTQYF TGTGCCAGCAGTCTTGCCGGCGGGGGAGTGCCAGATACGCAGTATTTT
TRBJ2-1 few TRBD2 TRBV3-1 CASSQVWGAGGSYNEQFF TGTGCCAGCAGCCAAGTCTGGGGTGCGGGGGGATCCTACAATGAGCAGTTCTTC
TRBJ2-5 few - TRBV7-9 CASSFGLSQETQYF TGTGCCAGCAGCTTCGGACTGTCCCAAGAGACCCAGTACTTC
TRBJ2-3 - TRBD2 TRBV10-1 CASSRLAATDTQYF TGCGCCAGCAGTCGTCTAGCGGCCACAGATACGCAGTATTTT
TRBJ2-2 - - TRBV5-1 CASRVASLDTGELFF TGCGCCAGCAGGGTGGCTAGCCTGGACACCGGGGAGCTGTTTTTT
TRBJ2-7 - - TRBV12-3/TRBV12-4 CASSPRAESYEQYF TGTGCCAGCAGCCCGCGGGCGGAATCCTACGAGCAGTACTTC
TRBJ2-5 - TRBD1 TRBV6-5 CASRTGRETQYF TGTGCCAGTAGGACAGGGAGGGAGACCCAGTACTTC
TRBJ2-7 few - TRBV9 CASSPTPEHEQYF TGTGCCAGCAGCCCCACCCCAGAACACGAGCAGTACTTC
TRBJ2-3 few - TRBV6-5 CASSYFGESTDTQYF TGTGCCAGCAGTTACTTCGGGGAAAGCACAGATACGCAGTATTTT
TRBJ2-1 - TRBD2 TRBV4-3 CASSPGLAGGYHNEQFF TGCGCCAGCAGCCCTGGACTAGCGGGGGGTTACCACAATGAGCAGTTCTTC
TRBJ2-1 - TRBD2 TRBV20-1 CSALRLADSYNEQFF TGCAGTGCTTTACGGCTAGCGGACTCCTACAATGAGCAGTTCTTC
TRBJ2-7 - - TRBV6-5 CASSYNGYREQYF TGTGCCAGCAGTTACAACGGGTATCGCGAGCAGTACTTC
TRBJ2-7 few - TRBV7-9 CASSTPPVPYEQYF TGTGCCAGCAGCACGCCGCCAGTGCCCTACGAGCAGTACTTC
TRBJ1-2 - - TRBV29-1 CSVGSDYGYTF TGCAGCGTGGGGTCGGACTATGGCTACACCTTC
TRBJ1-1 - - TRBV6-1 CASSGAAERVGTEAFF TGTGCCAGCAGTGGGGCCGCGGAAAGGGTAGGCACTGAAGCTTTCTTT
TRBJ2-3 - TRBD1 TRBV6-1 CASSRTNVGTGGTDTQYF TGTGCCAGCAGTAGAACTAATGTCGGGACAGGGGGCACAGATACGCAGTATTTT
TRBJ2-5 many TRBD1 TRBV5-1 CASSLVAGGRVQETQYF TGCGCCAGCAGCTTGGTGGCAGGGGGTCGAGTACAAGAGACCCAGTACTTC
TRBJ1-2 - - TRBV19 CASSIDRRGPSYGYTF TGTGCCAGTAGTATAGATCGGAGAGGGCCGAGCTATGGCTACACCTTC
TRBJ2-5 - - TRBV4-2 CASSQLGEEETQYF TGTGCCAGCAGCCAATTAGGGGAGGAGGAGACCCAGTACTTC
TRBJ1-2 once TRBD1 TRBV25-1 CASSEGQGPGYTF TGTGCCAGCAGTGAAGGACAGGGGCCTGGCTACACCTTC